The 5 T cell receptor beta chains in this list originate from one sample, sequenced in a study of neurological immune-mediated disorders. TCRdb re-derived calls from the 5' RACE reads in MiXCR, one entry per CDR3 protein. The sample carries 110,000 or so distinct CDR3 sequences, roughly 3.2% recorded once. The material sequenced was PBMCs. The receptors here all came from a woman in her 30s with multiple sclerosis.

Notes on this clonotype: The junction departs from the called germline gene at one end, perhaps through a read error. This sequence joins TRBV12-3 or TRBV12-4 and TRBJ1-4; no clear D. CDR3 length equals 12 residues. CDR3: CASSPRSVPSRF. CDR3 DNA sequence: TGTGCCAGCAGCCCGCGGTCGGTCCCCAGCCGCTTT.

This clonotype was counted many times. V is TRBV5-6 and J is TRBJ2-7; no clear D gene. The CDR3 covers 13 residues. The V end lost 4 bases, the J end lost 4 bases, and 12 bases lay between the germline ends. The germline V gene encodes CDR1 SGHDT and CDR2 YYEEEE. CDR3 loop: CASSLPPRYEQYF. CDR3 nucleotides: TGTGCCAGCAGCCTCCCGCCCCGTTACGAGCAGTACTTC.

This clonotype occurred many times. The chain links TRBV18 to TRBJ2-3; a weak D match, TRBD1 (6 bases). The CDR3 covers 15 residues. Germline V CDR1 and CDR2: KGHSH, LQKENI. The V end was cut by 3 bases, the J end by 5 bases, with 15 bases between. The DNA for the CDR3 is TGTGCCAGCTCACCTTTCGACAGGAACGGAGATACGCAGTATTTT. It codes for CASSPFDRNGDTQYF. The whole variable domain, filled in from reference TRBV18 and TRBJ2-3, reads NAGVMQNPRHLVRRRGQEARLRCSPMKGHSHVYWYRQLPEEGLKFMVYLQKENIIDESGMPKERFSAEFPKEGPSILRIQQVVRGDSAAYFCASSPFDRNGDTQYFGPGTRLTVL.

The sample holds many counts of this clonotype. The chain is built from TRBV20-1 and TRBJ2-5; 7 bases agree with TRBD1. J gave up 5 bases and V 5 bases, and 14 bases lay outside the gene matches. Germline V gives CDR1 DFQATT, CDR2 SNEGSKA (reference sequence). The CDR3 runs 15 residues. The CDR3, as DNA: TGCAGTGCTCTTACGGGACAGTCGTATATGGAGACCCAGTACTTC. Residues: CSALTGQSYMETQYF.

This clonotype was picked up many times. V is TRBV20-1 and J is TRBJ1-3, with no clear D. Germline CDR1 reads DFQATT; CDR2 reads SNEGSKA (reference sequence). CDR3 length equals 16 residues. The germline V and J ends were trimmed by 3 bases and 0 bases, with 15 bases remaining between them. In nucleotides, the CDR3 is TGCAGTGCTAGCGCGAGCACCCTTACCTCTGGAAACACCATATATTTT. This sequence encodes CSASASTLTSGNTIYF.